Each of the 15 T cell receptor beta chains below was sequenced from the same sample in a study of T cell therapy after organ transplantation (dated by TCRdb to the late 2010s). Library construction relied on the immunoSEQ multiplex PCR assay. TCRdb took over this immuneACCESS table, retaining in-frame rearrangements with V and J assigned. Such tables are incomplete; in checked studies, under half of the missing clones stem from an unresolved V gene, and the remainder is unexplained. This sample is represented by about 6,000 clones; approximately 74% of them were singletons. About 30% of the sample lies in the top ten. The time point label here, explained by the study, means: 4-8 weeks after completion of therapy. For these receptors, no antigen is known. The source was CD8+ T cells from blood, collected after autologous CMV-specific T cell therapy. Receptors were obtained from a human patient who had received a solid organ transplant and had CMV disease. After a transplant, some T cells may be the graft donor's own cells.

The chain uses TRBV19 and TRBJ2-6; TRBD1 might be the D (6 bases). Germline V gene data show CDR1 as LNHDA and CDR2 as SQIVND (reference sequence). This CDR3 has 16 residues. The V gene lost 5 bases and the J gene lost 0 bases, with 11 bases spanning the gap. This chain's CDR3 is CASSLGGFSGANVLTF. CDR3 DNA: TGTGCCAGTAGTCTAGGGGGATTCTCTGGGGCCAACGTCCTGACTTTC.

This clone showed up just a few times. The chain carries TRBV7-2 and TRBJ1-2; D is undetermined. Looked up from germline, CDR1 is SGHTA and CDR2 is FQGNSA. V dropped 2 bases and J dropped 8 bases, with 12 bases sitting between them. The CDR3 is made up of 13 amino acids. CDR3 coding DNA: TGTGCCAGCAGCTTATCCCCGGCGGTCGGCTACACCTTC. Translated, it gives CASSLSPAVGYTF.

The rearrangement joins TRBV21-1 to TRBJ2-7; the table names TRBD1, a call not compared with the DNA. TRBV21-1 constitutes a pseudogene. The CDR3 has 17 amino acids. The CDR3 region has the DNA TGTGCCAGCAGCAAACCTCAGTATTGGCAGGGGACCTACGAGCAGTACTTC. The encoded protein is CASSKPQYWQGTYEQYF.

The V gene is TRBV29-1, the J gene TRBJ2-5; 10 bases fit TRBD1. V gave up 7 bases and J gave up 1 base; unmatched junction bases: 6. Germline CDR1 and CDR2: SQVTM and ANQGSEA. The CDR3 has 14 amino acids. CDR3 amino acids: CSAGTGDAQETQYF. CDR3 in DNA: TGCAGCGCAGGGACAGGGGACGCCCAAGAGACCCAGTACTTC. Together with reference TRBV29-1 and TRBJ2-5, the CDR3 gives the full variable domain: SAVISQKPSRDICQRGTSLTIQCQVDSQVTMMFWYRQQPGQSLTLIATANQGSEATYESGFVIDKFPISRPNLTFSTLTVSNMSPEDSSIYLCSAGTGDAQETQYFGPGTRLLVL.

The V call is TRBV9, the J call TRBJ1-4; 8 nucleotides agree with TRBD1. The germline V gene encodes CDR1 SGDLS and CDR2 YYNGEE. Trimming at V came to 3 bases and at J to 8 bases, leaving 6 bases not matched to a gene. The CDR3 consists of 14 residues. CDR3 bases: TGTGCCAGCAGCGGAGGACAGGGTGGCGAAAAACTGTTTTTT. Residues: CASSGGQGGEKLFF.

The genes are TRBV19 and TRBJ2-1, with D tentatively TRBD1 or TRBD2 (6 bases each). This CDR3 is built from 16 residues. The V gene's germline CDR1 is LNHDA and CDR2 SQIVND (reference sequence). The V gene lost 3 bases and the J gene lost 3 bases, with 15 bases spanning the gap. CDR3 nucleotide sequence: TGTGCCAGTAGTATGGGGGGCCGACCGGGCTACAATGAGCAGTTCTTC. Its translation: CASSMGGRPGYNEQFF.

The genes are TRBV7-9 and TRBJ2-7; 9 bases are shared with TRBD2. From germline, CDR1 is SEHNR and CDR2 FQNEAQ (reference sequence). CDR3 size: 14 residues. Germline trimming cut 3 bases from V and 2 bases from J; bases unmatched to any gene: 2. The CDR3 spells CASSFSGSAYEQYF. The DNA for the CDR3 is TGTGCCAGCAGCTTTAGCGGGAGTGCCTACGAGCAGTACTTC.

This clone was observed a handful of times. This chain connects TRBV28 to TRBJ1-5, with TRBD1 matching 8 bases. With 7 bases clipped from V and 2 bases from J, the junction kept 4 bases outside the gene matches. Germline assignment: CDR1 MDHEN and CDR2 SYDVKM. This CDR3 comprises 14 residues. CDR3 residues: CASNGQGRNQPQHF. In DNA form, the CDR3 reads TGTGCCAGCAACGGACAGGGACGCAATCAGCCCCAGCATTTT.

The CDR3 DNA follows: TGTGCCAGCAGTTCGGACAGGGGATCTCTCAATCAGCCCCAGCATTTT. Translation gives CASSSDRGSLNQPQHF. The chain recombines TRBV6-5 with TRBJ1-5, with 9 bases identical to TRBD1. The CDR3 is 16 amino acids. Losses at the gene ends were 4 bases for V and 3 bases for J; bases not matched to a gene: 7. CDR1 and CDR2 (germline): MNHEY, SVGAGI.

This clone was recorded once. The CDR3 DNA is TGTGCCAGCAGCTTAGTCCTAGGGGCCTACGAGCAGTACTTC. It codes for CASSLVLGAYEQYF. The chain has TRBV7-3 and TRBJ2-7, with D possibly being TRBD1 (5 bases). With 2 bases removed from V and 2 bases from J, the gap between germline ends came to 10 bases. CDR1 is SGHTA, CDR2 FQGTGA, per germline. The CDR3 consists of 14 residues.

This chain connects TRBV7-3 to TRBJ2-7; D may be TRBD1 or TRBD2 (5 bases each). Germline V gene lookup returns CDR1 SGHTA and CDR2 FQGTGA. The CDR3 is 14 residues long. With 5 bases removed from V and 3 bases from J, the gap between germline ends came to 14 bases. In DNA form, the CDR3 reads TGTGCCAGCAGCCCCACCGGGACCCTCTACGAGCAGTACTTC. This encodes CASSPTGTLYEQYF.

The chain uses TRBV29-1 and TRBJ1-1, with TRBD1 matching over 11 bases. The V gene end was trimmed by 4 bases and the J gene end by 4 bases; junction bases not matched to a gene: 5. There are 14 residues in the CDR3. Germline CDR1 reads SQVTM; CDR2 reads ANQGSEA. CDR3 amino acids: CSVARGTGGTEAFF. The CDR3, as DNA: TGCAGCGTTGCACGCGGGACAGGGGGCACTGAAGCTTTCTTT.

This clone appeared once. The J gene is TRBJ1-2, the V gene TRBV28; a possible D gene is TRBD1 (5 bases). The CDR3 contains 14 residues. Germline values: CDR1 MDHEN, CDR2 SYDVKM. Trimming stripped 7 bases from V and 8 bases from J, with 20 bases between. The CDR3, as DNA: TGTGCCAGCACAGGGCGGGTCGAGATTGAAGGCTACACCTTC. The encoded protein is CASTGRVEIEGYTF.

This clone appeared once. The chain carries TRBV9 and TRBJ2-3, with D possibly TRBD2 on 6 matching bases. The V end was cut by 0 bases, the J end by 1 base, with 9 bases between. CDR1 and CDR2 from the germline V gene are SGDLS and YYNGEE. The CDR3 is 15 residues long. CDR3 sequence: CASSVGVAGTDTQYF. The CDR3 nucleotides are TGTGCCAGCAGCGTAGGTGTAGCGGGCACAGATACGCAGTATTTT.

The J gene is TRBJ1-2, the V gene TRBV11-1; D is undetermined. The germline CDR1 and CDR2 sequences are SGHAT and FQDESV (reference sequence). The CDR3 covers 11 residues. Trimming took 5 bases from V and 12 from J, leaving 13 bases between them. The CDR3 loop is CASSQGQLNTF. The CDR3 bases are TGTGCCAGCAGCCAAGGGCAGCTTAACACCTTC.